This T cell receptor (beta chain) originates from a study of siplizumab effects on memory and regulatory T cells. TCRdb keeps only in-frame clones here, not all; method: immunoSEQ multiplex PCR. This repertoire shows some 100,000 clones, less than 95% found once; its top ten account for under 0.65%. V was trimmed by 4 bases and J by 4 bases, leaving 14 bases between them. This CDR3 spans 16 amino acids. The germline V gene encodes CDR1 SGHVS and CDR2 FNYEAQ. The TCR comes from a human donor in good health. The chain couples TRBV7-6 to TRBJ2-6; unclear D gene. Sequences were obtained from Tregs sorted from blood. DNA for the CDR3: TGTGCCAGCAGCTCGGACGGAAGGGCCGGGGCCAACGTCCTGACTTTC. Its protein is CASSSDGRAGANVLTF.